This entry is about one T cell receptor (beta chain). As yet, its antigen is unknown. In germline, CDR1 is GTSNPN, CDR2 SVGIG (reference sequence). This CDR3 has 14 amino acids. V was shortened by 0 bases and J by 7 bases, with 13 bases between the two germline ends. Those patients with uncontrolled infection, other autoimmune disease, pregnancy or lactation were excluded. TCR beta CDR3 region amplification was performed from RNA transcripts. An initial round of RT-PCR targeting the TCR CDR3 relied on the HTBI primer set. TCRdb reprocessed the multiplex PCR reads with MiXCR, giving one entry per CDR3 protein. The data hold under 400,000 distinct CDR3 sequences, with approximately 22% observed a single time. This specimen belongs to a study of T cells in Graves' hyperthyroidism and ophthalmopathy. Study findings and constraints: Ophthalmopathy was separated from stable hyperthyroidism by a 13 V-J model. Most thyroid-expanded clonotypes above 0.001 were also found in blood.

The sequencing sample was made of blood. This clonotype was obtained from a woman between 45 and 65 years old with Graves' hyperthyroidism. This sequence joins TRBV30 and TRBJ2-1; D gene uncertain. The DNA for the CDR3 is TGTGCCTGGAGTGTACTCGCAGCGAGAAATGAGCAGTTCTTC. This sequence encodes CAWSVLAARNEQFF. Complete variable domain (other parts from reference TRBV30 and TRBJ2-1): SQTIHQWPATLVQPVGSPLSLECTVEGTSNPNLYWYRQAAGRGLQLLFYSVGIGQISSEVPQNLSASRPQDRQFILSSKKLLLSDSGFYLCAWSVLAARNEQFFGPGTRLTVL.